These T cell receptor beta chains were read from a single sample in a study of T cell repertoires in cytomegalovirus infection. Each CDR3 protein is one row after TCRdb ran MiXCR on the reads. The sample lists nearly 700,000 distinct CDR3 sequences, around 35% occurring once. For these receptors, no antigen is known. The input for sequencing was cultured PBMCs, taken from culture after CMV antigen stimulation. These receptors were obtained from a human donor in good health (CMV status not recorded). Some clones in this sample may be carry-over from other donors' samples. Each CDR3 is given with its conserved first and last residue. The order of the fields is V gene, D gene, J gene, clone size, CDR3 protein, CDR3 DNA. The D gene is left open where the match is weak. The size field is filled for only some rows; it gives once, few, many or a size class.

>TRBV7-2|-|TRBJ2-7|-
CASSRLGAYEQYF
TGTGCCAGCAGCCGCCTCGGGGCCTACGAGCAGTACTTC
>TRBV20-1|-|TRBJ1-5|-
CSARGPGNSNQPQHF
TGCAGTGCTAGGGGCCCAGGTAATAGCAATCAGCCCCAGCATTTT
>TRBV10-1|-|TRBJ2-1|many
CASSGEADNEQFF
TGCGCCAGCAGTGGGGAAGCGGACAATGAGCAGTTCTTC
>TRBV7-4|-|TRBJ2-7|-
CASSGRGQNYEQYF
TGTGCCAGCAGCGGCAGAGGACAGAACTACGAGCAGTACTTC
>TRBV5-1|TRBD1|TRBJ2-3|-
CASNWGQGPDTQYF
TGCGCCAGCAATTGGGGACAGGGGCCAGATACGCAGTATTTT
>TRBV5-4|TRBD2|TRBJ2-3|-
CASSFSGSGPDTQYF
TGTGCCAGCAGCTTTAGCGGGAGTGGGCCAGATACGCAGTATTTT
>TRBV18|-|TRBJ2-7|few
CASSPPKRGPIYEQYF
TGTGCCAGCTCACCTCCGAAAAGAGGTCCAATATACGAGCAGTACTTC
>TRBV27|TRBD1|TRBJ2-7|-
CASSLSSQGLTYEQYF
TGTGCCAGCAGTTTATCATCACAGGGGCTCACCTACGAGCAGTACTTC
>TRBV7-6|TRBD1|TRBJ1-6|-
CASSLGDRATLHF
TGTGCCAGCAGCTTAGGAGACAGGGCAACCCTCCACTTT
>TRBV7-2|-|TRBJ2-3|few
CASSFRVADTQYF
TGTGCCAGCAGCTTTAGGGTAGCAGATACGCAGTATTTT
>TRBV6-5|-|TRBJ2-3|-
CASTRGHTDTQYF
TGTGCCAGCACCCGAGGCCACACAGATACGCAGTATTTT
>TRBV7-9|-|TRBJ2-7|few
CASSLGPDTTYEQYF
TGTGCCAGCAGCCTCGGACCCGACACCACCTACGAGCAGTACTTC
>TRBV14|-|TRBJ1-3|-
CASSQEGSGGIDSISGNTIYF
TGTGCCAGCAGCCAAGAAGGGAGTGGGGGGATCGATTCCATCTCTGGAAACACCATATATTTT
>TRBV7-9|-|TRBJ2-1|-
CATVDRYDLHNEQFF
TGTGCCACCGTCGACAGGTACGACCTCCACAATGAGCAGTTCTTC
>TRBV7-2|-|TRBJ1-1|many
CASSFRTVTNEAFF
TGTGCCAGCAGCTTCCGGACAGTAACTAATGAAGCTTTCTTT
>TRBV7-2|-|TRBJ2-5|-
CASSSPPTGETQYF
TGTGCCAGCAGCTCACCCCCTACGGGCGAGACCCAGTACTTC
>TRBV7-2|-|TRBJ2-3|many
CASSFTPITDTQYF
TGTGCCAGCAGCTTTACCCCAATCACAGATACGCAGTATTTT
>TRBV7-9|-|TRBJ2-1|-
CASSSNSGSYTSSYNEQFF
TGTGCCAGCAGCTCCAACTCCGGGTCTTATACGAGCTCCTACAATGAGCAGTTCTTC
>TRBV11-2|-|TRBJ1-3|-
CASSLERYSGNTIYF
TGTGCCAGCAGCTTAGAAAGATACTCTGGAAACACCATATATTTT
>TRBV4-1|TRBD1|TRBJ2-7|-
CASSQETGSRNEQYF
TGCGCCAGCAGCCAAGAGACAGGGTCCCGTAATGAGCAGTACTTC
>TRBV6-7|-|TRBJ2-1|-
CASSYPYYISSYNEQFF
TGTGCCAGCAGTTACCCCTATTACATAAGCTCCTACAATGAGCAGTTCTTC
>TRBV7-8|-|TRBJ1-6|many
CASSLAGKNSPLHF
TGTGCCAGCAGCTTAGCAGGGAAAAATTCACCCCTCCACTTT
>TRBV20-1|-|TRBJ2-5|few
CSANEETQYF
TGCAGTGCTAACGAAGAGACCCAGTACTTC
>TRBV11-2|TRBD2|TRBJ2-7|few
CASSQSSGANYEQYF
TGTGCCAGCAGCCAATCCAGCGGGGCCAACTACGAGCAGTACTTC
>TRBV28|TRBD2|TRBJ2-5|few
CASSSSTGLAGGPLKTQYF
TGTGCCAGCAGTTCGAGTACGGGACTAGCGGGGGGGCCACTTAAGACCCAGTACTTC
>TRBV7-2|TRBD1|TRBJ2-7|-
CASGDSANEQYF
TGTGCCAGCGGGGACAGCGCCAACGAGCAGTACTTC
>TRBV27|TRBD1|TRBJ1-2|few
CASSLSTGHYGYTF
TGTGCCAGCAGTTTATCGACAGGGCACTATGGCTACACCTTC
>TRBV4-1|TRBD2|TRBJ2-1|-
CASSLGTTQVEQFF
TGCGCCAGCAGCCTAGGGACTACCCAGGTTGAGCAGTTCTTC
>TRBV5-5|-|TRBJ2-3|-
CASSSYGTPTDTQYF
TGTGCCAGCAGCTCCTATGGAACACCGACAGATACGCAGTATTTT
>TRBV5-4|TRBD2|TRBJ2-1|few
CASSLGGTSGRGEQFF
TGTGCCAGCAGCTTGGGAGGGACTAGCGGGAGAGGTGAGCAGTTCTTC
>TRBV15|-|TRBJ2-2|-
CATGFEGRPGELFF
TGTGCCACCGGTTTTGAGGGAAGACCCGGGGAGCTGTTTTTT
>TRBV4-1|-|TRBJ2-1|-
CASSHVGSGEQFF
TGCGCCAGCAGCCATGTGGGGTCGGGGGAGCAGTTCTTC
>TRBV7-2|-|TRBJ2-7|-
CASSPTTGSYYEQYF
TGTGCCAGCAGCCCGACGACAGGCTCGTACTACGAGCAGTACTTC
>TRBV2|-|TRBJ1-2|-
CASSEASGINGYTF
TGTGCCAGCAGTGAAGCTTCCGGAATAAACGGCTACACCTTC
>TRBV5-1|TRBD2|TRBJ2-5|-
CASSRGGGRQTQYF
TGCGCCAGCAGCCGCGGGGGAGGTCGGCAGACCCAGTACTTC
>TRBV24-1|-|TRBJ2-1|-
CATSRGAVDEQFF
TGTGCCACCAGTCGGGGGGCCGTGGATGAGCAGTTCTTC
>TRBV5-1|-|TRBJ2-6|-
CASSEGRSGANVLTF
TGCGCCAGCAGCGAGGGACGCTCTGGGGCCAACGTCCTGACTTTC
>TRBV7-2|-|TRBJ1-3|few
CASSVQGDGNTIYF
TGTGCCAGCAGCGTTCAGGGTGATGGAAACACCATATATTTT
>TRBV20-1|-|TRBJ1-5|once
CSANRDGNQPQHF
TGCAGTGCTAACAGGGATGGCAATCAGCCCCAGCATTTT
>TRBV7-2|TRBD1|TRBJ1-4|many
CASSLTGAALFF
TGTGCCAGCAGCCTGACAGGGGCGGCACTGTTTTTT
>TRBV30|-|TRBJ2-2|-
CAWSVRVSAWGTGELFF
TGTGCCTGGAGTGTCAGGGTTTCCGCGTGGGGCACCGGGGAGCTGTTTTTT
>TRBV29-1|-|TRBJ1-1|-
CSVGRVGGNTEAFF
TGCAGCGTTGGCAGGGTCGGGGGGAACACTGAAGCTTTCTTT
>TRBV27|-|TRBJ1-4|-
CASSPHDGGETNEKLFF
TGTGCCAGCAGTCCCCACGACGGGGGGGAAACTAATGAAAAACTGTTTTTT
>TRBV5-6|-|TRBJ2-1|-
CASSLGEDYLINNEQFF
TGTGCCAGCAGCTTGGGTGAGGACTACCTGATCAATAATGAGCAGTTCTTC
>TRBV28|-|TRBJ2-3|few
CASSFNRGWTDTQYF
TGTGCCAGCAGTTTTAATCGGGGATGGACAGATACGCAGTATTTT
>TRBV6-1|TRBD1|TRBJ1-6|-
CASSADRLAVPLHF
TGTGCCAGCAGTGCGGACAGGCTGGCAGTTCCCCTCCACTTT
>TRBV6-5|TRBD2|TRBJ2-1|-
CASSRGTSVYEQFF
TGTGCCAGCAGTCGCGGGACTAGCGTATATGAGCAGTTCTTC
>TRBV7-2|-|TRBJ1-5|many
CASSLMDSNQPQHF
TGTGCCAGCAGCTTGATGGATAGCAATCAGCCCCAGCATTTT
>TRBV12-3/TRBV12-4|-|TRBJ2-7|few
CASSGAEQYF
TGTGCCAGCTCCGGGGCCGAGCAGTACTTC
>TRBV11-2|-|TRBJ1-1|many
CASGGYQMNTEAFF
TGTGCCAGCGGGGGGTATCAGATGAACACTGAAGCTTTCTTT
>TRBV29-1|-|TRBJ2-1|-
CSVRLSYNEQFF
TGCAGCGTACGCCTCTCCTACAATGAGCAGTTCTTC
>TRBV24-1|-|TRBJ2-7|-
CGTPQMVYEQYF
TGTGGGACCCCCCAAATGGTCTACGAGCAGTACTTC
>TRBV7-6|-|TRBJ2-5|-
CASSFIEETQYF
TGTGCCAGCAGCTTCATCGAGGAGACCCAGTACTTC